This T cell receptor (beta chain) was sequenced during a study of metastatic and nonmetastatic thyroid tumors. In the study overall: Repertoire data that came from the blood and tumor or nodule tissue of malignant and benign thyroid patients were compared.

In the study's own analysis: A distant-metastasis classifier for papillary thyroid cancer was built using CDR3 differences across clinicopathological groups. With MiXCR, TCRdb called clones anew from the PCR reads. The authors' filters were not applied to this entry. The sample has over 45,000 clones, roughly a fifth seen once. Trimming shortened V by 5 bases and J by 2 bases, and 7 bases separated the two germline ends. Germline CDR1 SGHNT, CDR2 YYREEE (reference sequence). The CDR3 spans 13 residues. This clone was seen repeatedly, ten times or more. Its cognate antigen is unknown. Overall study results and limits: Versus benign nodules, malignant thyroid tumors reportedly had significantly higher TCR beta diversity, in blood and tumor.

Ahead of thyroid surgery, no patient had received treatment of any kind. Material for sequencing was blood. The sequence derives from a male donor with papillary thyroid cancer or a benign thyroid nodule (not recorded which). Some clones in this sample may be carry-over from other donors' samples. The chain has TRBV5-4 and TRBJ2-2, with no clear D. The CDR3 region is CASSARNTGELFF. The CDR3 DNA sequence: TGTGCCAGCAGTGCGAGAAACACCGGGGAGCTGTTTTTT.